At least ten counts were recorded for the clone carrying this T cell receptor beta chain. Its antigen is not known. This sample stems from a study of Graves' ophthalmopathy and Graves' hyperthyroidism. Scientists amplified the TCR beta CDR3 regions from RNA transcripts. HTBI primers were employed in first-round RT-PCR, then a second-round multiplex PCR followed. TCRdb analysed the multiplex PCR reads with MiXCR anew, one entry per CDR3 protein. The table shows hundreds of thousands of distinct CDR3 sequences, with roughly 40% occurring only once. Germline loops: CDR1 SGHTA, CDR2 FQGNSA. The CDR3 spans 15 residues. After removal of 10 bases from V and 6 bases from J, the junction contained 16 bases not matched to a gene. Study observations and caveats: Forecasting of ophthalmopathy progression by the model achieved roughly 69% sensitivity and about 77% specificity.

Source material: peripheral blood. The TCR comes from an adult man with Graves' ophthalmopathy. This chain connects TRBV7-2 to TRBJ1-2, with 8 nucleotides matching TRBD1. The CDR3 loop is CATEPVGRGRDGYTF. CDR3 nucleotide sequence: TGTGCCACCGAACCTGTAGGCAGGGGGCGCGATGGCTACACCTTC.